One sample yielded the 28 T cell receptor beta chains listed below, sequenced in a study of Tregs in tolerant kidney transplant recipients. Mixed chimerism was transient after nonmyeloablative marrow transplants from related graft donors. Repertoires were generated with immunoSEQ multiplex PCR, while TCRdb's copy carries only in-frame clones and drops some. The sample lists 40,000 to 50,000 clones, roughly 87% occurring once. The material was CD8+ T cells from blood (PBMCs), obtained 12 months after the transplant. These receptors came from a human patient who received a combined kidney and bone marrow transplant. Among the T cells, some may be from the graft donor.

This sequence joins TRBV28 and TRBJ1-5, with TRBD1 as a possible D gene (6 bases). Trimming cost V 6 bases and J 14 bases, with 14 bases left between them. The germline V gene encodes CDR1 MDHEN and CDR2 SYDVKM. The CDR3 runs 11 residues. This chain's CDR3 is CASSLDRTEHF. The CDR3 DNA reads TGTGCCAGCAGCCTCGACAGGACGGAGCATTTT. Supplemented by reference TRBV28 and TRBJ1-5, the full variable domain reads DVKVTQSSRYLVKRTGEKVFLECVQDMDHENMFWYRQDPGLGLRLIYFSYDVKMKEKGDIPEGYSVSREKKERFSLILESASTNQTSMYLCASSLDRTEHFGDGTRLSIL.

The chain employs TRBV19 and TRBJ2-3, with TRBD2 identical over 7 bases. The CDR3 runs 15 residues. The V and J ends lost 7 bases and 2 bases, in that order; junction bases with no gene match: 9. CDR1 is LNHDA, CDR2 SQIVND, per germline (reference sequence). The CDR3 loop reads CASMETSSFTDTQYF. CDR3 nucleotides: TGTGCCAGTATGGAGACTAGCAGCTTCACAGATACGCAGTATTTT.

This clone appeared a few times. The V call is TRBV5-6, the J call TRBJ1-4; the match to TRBD1 covers 9 bases. Germline assignment: CDR1 SGHDT and CDR2 YYEEEE. V lost 3 bases to trimming and J lost 3 bases; unmatched junction nucleotides: 6. CDR3 size: 16 residues. For the CDR3, the DNA is TGTGCCAGCAGCTCACTACAGGGGGCGGCTAATGAAAAACTGTTTTTT. It yields the protein CASSSLQGAANEKLFF.

The chain joins TRBV10-3 to TRBJ2-7; possible D gene TRBD2, 6 bases. The CDR3 has 14 residues. The V end lost 2 bases, the J end lost 4 bases, and 12 bases lay between the germline ends. The V gene's germline CDR1 is ENHRY and CDR2 SYGVKD. The CDR3 DNA follows: TGTGCCATCAGTGAGGGTCCCGGGGGTTACGAGCAGTACTTC. The encoded protein is CAISEGPGGYEQYF.

V usage is TRBV7-6 and J usage is TRBJ2-2, with D perhaps TRBD2 (5 bases). This CDR3 is 18 amino acids long. The ends were cut back, 2 bases at V and 4 bases at J, with 20 bases in the middle. The germline gives CDR1 SGHVS, CDR2 FNYEAQ. The CDR3 loop is CASSLPSSGLLVTGELFF. The CDR3 DNA follows: TGTGCCAGCAGCTTACCCTCAAGCGGCCTCTTGGTCACCGGGGAGCTGTTTTTT.

This clone appeared once. V usage is TRBV15 and J usage is TRBJ2-7; 8 nucleotides line up with TRBD1. The CDR3 spans 13 residues. CDR1 and CDR2 from the germline V gene are LNHNV and YYDKDF (reference sequence). The ends lost 5 bases at V and 5 bases at J; junction bases unmatched: 5. Written as DNA, the CDR3 is TGTGCCACCAGCGGAACAGGGGGGAACGAGCAGTACTTC. Encoded protein: CATSGTGGNEQYF.

The chain uses TRBV11-2 and TRBJ2-2; 7 positions agree with TRBD1. Losses at the gene ends were 5 bases for V and 6 bases for J; bases not matched to a gene: 3. CDR1 is SGHAT and CDR2 is FQNNGV in the germline V gene. The CDR3 extends over 13 amino acids. Here the CDR3 reads CASSLGQPGELFF. CDR3 in DNA: TGTGCCAGCAGCCTGGGACAGCCCGGGGAGCTGTTTTTT.

This clone has more than one count but fewer than ten. Mismatch with germline at one junction end may stem from a read error. V gene TRBV13 combines with J gene TRBJ2-1; TRBD1 agrees at 9 bases. Per germline, CDR1 PRHDT and CDR2 FYEKMQ (reference sequence). The CDR3 length is 15 residues. The CDR3 bases are TGCGCCAGCAGCCCGGGACAGGGTCCCGATTATGAGCAGTTCTTC. Its protein is CASSPGQGPDYEQFF.

This chain uses TRBV4-1 with TRBJ2-7, with TRBD2 matching 9 bases. Losses at the gene ends were 1 base for V and 1 base for J; bases not matched to a gene: 5. The CDR3 totals 16 residues. CDR1 MGHRA and CDR2 YSYEKL come from the germline V gene. The chain's CDR3 is CASSQGLAAFSYEQYF. The CDR3 bases are TGCGCCAGCAGCCAAGGACTAGCGGCTTTTTCCTACGAGCAGTACTTC.

The chain links TRBV7-2 to TRBJ2-1, with D uncertain. The CDR3 has 12 residues. Per germline, CDR1 SGHTA and CDR2 FQGNSA. V lost 5 bases to trimming and J lost 2 bases, with 4 bases between them. The CDR3 spells CASSPAYNEQFF. CDR3 nucleotide sequence: TGTGCCAGCAGCCCTGCCTACAATGAGCAGTTCTTC.

This rearrangement joins TRBV10-1 to TRBJ1-4; 8 positions agree with TRBD1. Germline values: CDR1 WNHNN, CDR2 SYGVQD (reference sequence). The V segment lost 4 bases and the J segment 7 bases; nucleotides outside the gene matches: 2. The CDR3 sequence is 13 residues long. CDR3 nucleotide sequence: TGCGCCAGCAGTGGGACAGGGTTTGAAAAACTGTTTTTT. Its translation: CASSGTGFEKLFF.

The V gene is TRBV27, the J gene TRBJ2-7; 8 nucleotides line up with TRBD1. V gave up 2 bases and J gave up 4 bases; unmatched junction bases: 4. The CDR3 is made up of 14 amino acids. Germline loops: CDR1 MNHEY, CDR2 SMNVEV (reference sequence). CDR3 loop: CASSLGDRKYEQYF. DNA of the CDR3: TGTGCCAGCAGTTTAGGGGACAGGAAGTACGAGCAGTACTTC.

This clone has only one observation. The V and J genes are TRBV27 and TRBJ2-7, with 9 bases fitting TRBD1. CDR3 length: 15 amino acids. V was clipped by 6 bases and J by 0 bases; unmatched bases: 6. Germline V gene data show CDR1 as MNHEY and CDR2 as SMNVEV (reference sequence). This chain's CDR3 is CASSPGTGSSYEQYF. DNA of the CDR3: TGTGCCAGCAGCCCGGGGACAGGGAGCTCCTACGAGCAGTACTTC.

The J gene is TRBJ2-1, the V gene TRBV7-9; TRBD2 matches 8 bases. The CDR3 has 15 amino acids. With 5 bases clipped from V and 5 bases from J, the junction kept 8 bases outside the gene matches. The germline V gene encodes CDR1 SEHNR and CDR2 FQNEAQ (reference sequence). CDR3 nucleotide sequence: TGTGCCAGCAGCCATCCGGGACTAGAAAACAATGAGCAGTTCTTC. This translates into CASSHPGLENNEQFF.

The chain joins TRBV7-3 to TRBJ2-3; TRBD2 matches at 9 bases. Germline trimming cut 4 bases from V and 7 bases from J; bases unmatched to any gene: 6. This CDR3 region has 14 residues. In germline, CDR1 is SGHTA, CDR2 FQGTGA. In nucleotides, the CDR3 is TGTGCCAGCAGCTCGGGCGGGGGGGCTTATACGCAGTATTTT. Protein sequence: CASSSGGGAYTQYF.

In its sample, this clone was seen a few times. The J gene is TRBJ2-1, the V gene TRBV10-3, with unresolved D. The CDR3 is 12 residues long. Germline CDR1 reads ENHRY; CDR2 reads SYGVKD. The ends were cut back, 4 bases at V and 4 bases at J, with 5 bases in the middle. CDR3 residues: CAISGGYNEQFF. The DNA for the CDR3 is TGTGCCATCAGTGGAGGTTACAATGAGCAGTTCTTC.

The rearrangement links TRBV5-8 to TRBJ1-5; TRBD1 is a possible D gene (5 bases). Trimming took 1 base from V and 7 from J, leaving 15 bases between them. Per the germline V gene, CDR1 is SGHTS and CDR2 is YDEGEE. The CDR3 has 15 amino acids. CDR3 sequence reads: CASSLSPGGDQPQHF. In nucleotides, the CDR3 is TGTGCCAGCAGCTTGAGTCCAGGAGGGGACCAGCCCCAGCATTTT.

The chain recombines TRBV5-4 with TRBJ2-2, with D perhaps matching TRBD2 (6 bases). Germline V gene lookup returns CDR1 SGHNT and CDR2 YYREEE (reference sequence). The germline V and J ends were trimmed by 5 bases and 5 bases, with 19 bases remaining between them. CDR3 length equals 16 residues. The CDR3 loop is CASSWGVAARTGELFF. Written as DNA, the CDR3 is TGTGCCAGCAGTTGGGGCGTAGCGGCAAGGACCGGGGAGCTGTTTTTT.

The V gene is TRBV5-8, the J gene TRBJ2-7, with TRBD2 identical over 12 bases. CDR1 and CDR2 from the germline V gene are SGHTS and YDEGEE. The V and J ends lost 4 bases and 0 bases, in that order; junction bases with no gene match: 2. This CDR3 has 15 residues. The CDR3 here is CASSRLAGASYEQYF. The CDR3 DNA reads TGTGCCAGCAGCCGACTAGCGGGAGCCTCCTACGAGCAGTACTTC.

V and J are TRBV6-4 and TRBJ2-7; TRBD1 aligns across 7 bases. The CDR3 consists of 14 residues. Germline CDR1 reads MRHNA; CDR2 reads SNTAGT. J was trimmed by 7 bases and V by 4 bases; bases with no gene match: 10. Written as DNA, the CDR3 is TGTGCCAGCAGTGCCGGGACAGAGATAGTAGAGCAGTACTTC. It specifies CASSAGTEIVEQYF.

The chain uses TRBV7-6 and TRBJ2-7; 7 nucleotides line up with TRBD2. From germline, CDR1 is SGHVS and CDR2 FNYEAQ. The CDR3 totals 15 residues. The V segment lost 5 bases and the J segment 0 bases; nucleotides outside the gene matches: 7. The CDR3 DNA sequence: TGTGCCAGCAGCCCGGGGACTACGAGCTCCTACGAGCAGTACTTC. Encoded protein: CASSPGTTSSYEQYF.

The rearrangement uses TRBV27 and TRBJ2-3; 8 nucleotides line up with TRBD2. There are 15 residues in the CDR3. The junction had 7 bases not matched to a gene; V was cut back by 6 bases and J by 2 bases. Germline CDR1 is MNHEY and CDR2 is SMNVEV (reference sequence). The CDR3: CASRMGLGITDTQYF. DNA for the CDR3: TGTGCCAGCAGAATGGGACTAGGGATCACAGATACGCAGTATTTT.

The V gene is TRBV4-1, the J gene TRBJ1-6; 8 nucleotides match TRBD1. Germline V gives CDR1 MGHRA, CDR2 YSYEKL. V lost 3 bases and J lost 7; bases outside the gene matches: 5. This CDR3 region has 15 residues. The CDR3, as DNA: TGCGCCAGCAGCCACGGACAGGGAATGAATTCACCCCTCCACTTT. Amino acid sequence: CASSHGQGMNSPLHF.

The J gene is TRBJ2-1, the V gene TRBV28, with 9 bases aligning to TRBD2. This CDR3 region has 16 residues. Germline CDR1 is MDHEN and CDR2 is SYDVKM. The junction had 5 bases not matched to a gene; V was cut back by 5 bases and J by 0 bases. CDR3: CASSLAGSISYNEQFF. CDR3 bases: TGTGCCAGCAGTCTAGCGGGATCGATCTCCTACAATGAGCAGTTCTTC.

This sequence joins TRBV2 and TRBJ1-2; 7 bases fit TRBD1. Trimming took 6 bases from V and 0 from J; bases not matched to a gene: 7. This CDR3 region has 15 residues. Germline assignment: CDR1 SNHLY and CDR2 FYNNEI. The CDR3 sequence: CASRGDRDANYGYTF. The DNA for the CDR3 is TGTGCCAGCAGAGGTGACAGGGACGCTAACTATGGCTACACCTTC.

The chain carries TRBV29-1 and TRBJ2-2; 7 bases are a match to TRBD1. J gave up 1 base and V 8 bases, and 7 bases lay outside the gene matches. CDR3 length: 14 amino acids. Germline V gives CDR1 SQVTM, CDR2 ANQGSEA. CDR3 bases: TGCAGCCTGACAGGGACCCAGAACACCGGGGAGCTGTTTTTT. Amino acid sequence: CSLTGTQNTGELFF.

The chain is built from TRBV9 and TRBJ2-2; D unresolved. The CDR3 sequence is 16 residues long. V gave up 5 bases and J gave up 4 bases, with 18 bases separating them. CDR1 and CDR2 from the germline V gene are SGDLS and YYNGEE. The chain's CDR3 is CASSSALRLGTGELFF. The CDR3 nucleotides read TGTGCCAGCAGTAGTGCCCTCAGGTTGGGCACCGGGGAGCTGTTTTTT.

V gene TRBV27 combines with J gene TRBJ2-7, with 9 bases fitting TRBD2. V shed 6 bases, J shed 3 bases, and the junction held 9 bases outside the gene matches. This CDR3 has 15 amino acids. Germline V gene lookup returns CDR1 MNHEY and CDR2 SMNVEV (reference sequence). CDR3 loop: CASSPQGSGGYEQYF. The CDR3 coding sequence is TGTGCCAGCAGCCCCCAGGGTAGCGGGGGCTACGAGCAGTACTTC.